This T cell receptor (beta chain) was recorded in a study of T cells in Graves' hyperthyroidism and ophthalmopathy. Study-level findings and limits: Among thyroid clonotypes expanded above 0.001, most also appeared in blood. The model anticipated ophthalmopathy a median approximately 6.5 months pre-onset.

A roughly 10 ml volume of fresh peripheral blood provided the PBMCs. This CDR3 has 18 amino acids. Germline V lookup: CDR1 SEHNR, CDR2 FQNEAQ (reference sequence). Trimming pared 5 bases from V and 0 bases from J, leaving 20 bases between. The CDR3 regions of TCR beta were amplified from RNA transcripts. HTBI primers were employed in a first-round RT-PCR of the TCR CDR3. Each CDR3 protein gets one entry after TCRdb re-called the multiplex PCR reads with MiXCR. The sample yields more than 250,000 distinct CDR3 sequences, roughly 15% seen once. The sample holds many counts of this clonotype. Its antigen is as yet unknown.

The sequenced sample was blood. This clonotype originated in a woman aged 45-60 years with Graves' hyperthyroidism that later progressed to Graves' ophthalmopathy. J is TRBJ2-1 and V is TRBV7-9; no clear D. Written as DNA, the CDR3 is TGTGCCAGCAGCGATTCCGCGTTCGTTCCCTACTCCTACAATGAGCAGTTCTTC. Protein: CASSDSAFVPYSYNEQFF.